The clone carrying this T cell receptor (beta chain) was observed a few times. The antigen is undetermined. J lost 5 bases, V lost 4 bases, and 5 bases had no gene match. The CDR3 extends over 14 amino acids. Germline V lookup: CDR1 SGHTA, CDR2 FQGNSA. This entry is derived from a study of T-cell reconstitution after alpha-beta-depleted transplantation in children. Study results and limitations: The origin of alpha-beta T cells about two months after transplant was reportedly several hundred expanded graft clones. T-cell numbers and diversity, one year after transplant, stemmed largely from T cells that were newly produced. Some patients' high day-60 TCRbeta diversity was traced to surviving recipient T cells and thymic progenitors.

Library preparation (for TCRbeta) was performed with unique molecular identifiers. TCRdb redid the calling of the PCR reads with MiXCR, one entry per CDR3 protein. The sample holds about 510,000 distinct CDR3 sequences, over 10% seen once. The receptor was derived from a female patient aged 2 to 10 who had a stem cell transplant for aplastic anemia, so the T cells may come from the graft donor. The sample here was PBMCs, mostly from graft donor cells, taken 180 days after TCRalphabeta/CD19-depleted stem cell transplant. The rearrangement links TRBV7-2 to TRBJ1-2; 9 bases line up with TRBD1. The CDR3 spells CASSSDRGPYGYTF. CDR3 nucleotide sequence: TGTGCCAGCAGCTCGGACAGGGGACCTTATGGCTACACCTTC.